Sequencing of this TCR beta chain was carried out in a study of blood T cell repertoires in COVID-19. In the study overall: COVID-19 samples, acute and convalescent, were from the United States, Italy and Spain. In each case, the material was cDNA or gDNA derived from T cells, B-cell-depleted T cells, or PBMCs.

Germline CDR1 MNHEY, CDR2 SVGAGI. This CDR3 has 13 residues. The V gene lost 5 bases and the J gene lost 7 bases, with 14 bases spanning the gap. Authors' analysis steps: Quantification of nucleated cells was approximated via reference gene primer amplification. The method was immunoSEQ multiplex PCR; TCRdb's version includes in-frame clones alone and lacks a portion of them. That table supplies the V and J calls and clone size; D and trimming were determined from the DNA. The repertoire holds approximately 100,000 clones, with 75% to 90% as singletons. The V gene is TRBV6-5, the J gene TRBJ1-1; D may be TRBD1 (6 bases). The sequence was collected from a woman older than 75 with active or convalescent COVID-19. Sequenced material: peripheral blood. This CDR3 is CASSPPGVGEAFF. The CDR3, as DNA: TGTGCCAGCAGTCCGCCAGGGGTAGGTGAAGCTTTCTTT.